These T cell receptor beta chains were read from a single sample in a study of control samples from healthy donors and cancer patients. Measured with immunoSEQ multiplex PCR; TCRdb has only the in-frame clones, and not every one. The sample carries 57,000 or so clones, roughly 92% recorded once. Sequencing was carried out using blood. The source is a man aged 30-40 years in good health. Each CDR3 is given with its conserved first and last residue. D genes are given only for firm matches. Size is omitted from some rows. Given values are once, few, many or a class for expanded clones.

>TRBV6-2/TRBV6-3|NA|TRBD2|16|TRBJ2-3
CASSYSTGTSRDTQYF
TGTGCCAGCAGTTACTCGACGGGGACTAGCAGGGATACGCAGTATTTT
>TRBV28|NA|TRBD1|14|TRBJ1-2
CASTIQGENYGYTF
TGTGCCAGCACTATACAGGGGGAAAACTATGGCTACACCTTC
>TRBV2|NA|TRBD1|14|TRBJ1-2
CASSEGTGFYGYTF
TGTGCCAGCAGTGAAGGGACAGGGTTTTATGGCTACACCTTC
>TRBV2|NA|TRBD1|14|TRBJ2-7
CASGPGTVSYEQYF
TGTGCCAGCGGTCCCGGGACAGTCTCCTACGAGCAGTACTTC
>TRBV9|once|TRBD2|16|TRBJ2-5
CASSPPGGGAGETQYF
TGTGCCAGCAGCCCACCGGGGGGGGGCGCGGGGGAGACCCAGTACTTC
>TRBV5-1|NA|NA|15|TRBJ2-4
CASTLTGLAKNIQYF
TGCGCCAGCACCTTGACCGGGTTAGCCAAAAACATTCAGTACTTC
>TRBV7-9|NA|NA|14|TRBJ2-3
CVADGLGLIDTQYF
TGTGTCGCCGACGGATTAGGCCTCATAGATACGCAGTATTTT
>TRBV11-2|NA|TRBD1|17|TRBJ1-1
CASSLVASDRVGTEAFF
TGTGCCAGCAGCTTAGTGGCTTCGGACAGGGTGGGCACTGAAGCTTTCTTT
>TRBV3-1/TRBV3-2|NA|NA|14|TRBJ2-1
CASSPPTDSNEQFF
TGTGCCAGCAGCCCTCCGACAGATTCCAACGAGCAGTTCTTC
>TRBV6-5|NA|TRBD1|16|TRBJ2-7
CASSYDSGGTPYEQYF
TGTGCCAGCAGTTACGATTCAGGGGGAACCCCCTACGAGCAGTACTTC
>TRBV9|once|NA|17|TRBJ1-6
CASSATLLGRGDSPLHF
TGTGCCAGCAGCGCCACGTTGCTTGGACGTGGGGATTCACCCCTCCACTTT
>TRBV6-1|NA|TRBD1|19|TRBJ1-4
CASSGQWGQGSRTNEKLFF
TGTGCCAGCAGTGGCCAATGGGGACAGGGTTCTAGGACTAATGAAAAACTGTTTTTT
>TRBV7-2|NA|TRBD1|14|TRBJ1-5
CASSLQGVNQPQHF
TGTGCCAGCAGCCTACAGGGGGTAAATCAGCCCCAGCATTTT
>TRBV6-4|medium-sized|NA|13|TRBJ1-2
CASSDGPGDGYTF
TGTGCCAGCAGTGATGGGCCAGGGGATGGCTACACCTTC
>TRBV9|NA|TRBD2|17|TRBJ2-5
CASSDGTSGGYQETQYF
TGTGCCAGCAGCGACGGGACTAGCGGGGGATATCAAGAGACCCAGTACTTC
>TRBV5-6|NA|TRBD2|15|TRBJ2-7
CASSFWGGSSYEQYF
TGTGCCAGCAGCTTTTGGGGGGGAAGCTCCTACGAGCAGTACTTC
>TRBV9|NA|NA|13|TRBJ2-1
CASSVDRFNEQFF
TGTGCCAGCAGCGTAGACAGGTTTAATGAGCAGTTCTTC
>TRBV6-5|NA|NA|13|TRBJ2-5
CASSYRQAETQYF
TGTGCCAGCAGTTACCGACAGGCTGAGACCCAGTACTTC
>TRBV29-1|NA|NA|13|TRBJ2-3
CSAGFGKADTQYF
TGCAGCGCGGGATTCGGGAAAGCAGATACGCAGTATTTT
>TRBV7-9|NA|NA|17|TRBJ1-3
CASSLVSQEGTGNTIYF
TGTGCCAGCAGCTTAGTGAGTCAGGAGGGGACTGGAAACACCATATATTTT
>TRBV2|NA|NA|12|TRBJ2-7
CASRKGLYEQYF
TGTGCCAGCAGGAAGGGGCTCTACGAGCAGTACTTC
>TRBV6-5|once|NA|14|TRBJ2-5
CASSYGGNQETQYF
TGTGCCAGCAGTTACGGGGGTAATCAAGAGACCCAGTACTTC
>TRBV5-6|NA|NA|15|TRBJ2-7
CASSSSLAAPYEQYF
TGTGCCAGCAGCTCCTCCTTAGCGGCCCCCTACGAGCAGTACTTC
>TRBV3-1/TRBV3-2|NA|TRBD1|15|TRBJ1-2
CASSQDPRGRYGYTF
TGTGCCAGCAGCCAAGATCCCAGGGGGAGGTATGGCTACACCTTC
>TRBV27|NA|NA|13|TRBJ1-1
CASSFRPNTEAFF
TGTGCCAGCAGTTTTAGACCGAACACTGAAGCTTTCTTT
>TRBV7-3|NA|NA|15|TRBJ1-6
CASSPDAGYNSPLHF
TGTGCCAGCAGCCCCGACGCGGGCTATAATTCACCCCTCCACTTT
>TRBV19|NA|NA|16|TRBJ1-5
CASSIPRGAVNQPQHF
TGTGCCAGTAGTATCCCCCGTGGGGCGGTCAATCAGCCCCAGCATTTT
>TRBV25-1|NA|NA|17|TRBJ2-6
CASRGRILSGGANVLTF
TGTGCCAGCAGGGGACGGATCCTCTCTGGCGGGGCCAACGTCCTGACTTTC
>TRBV5-4|NA|TRBD1|14|TRBJ1-3
CASRLTGAGNTIYF
TGTGCCAGCAGGTTGACAGGGGCTGGAAACACCATATATTTT
>TRBV5-1|NA|NA|16|TRBJ1-3
CASSLEGERNANTIYF
TGCGCCAGCAGCTTGGAAGGGGAAAGAAATGCAAACACCATATATTTT
>TRBV19|NA|TRBD1|14|TRBJ2-5
CASSIGQGGETQYF
TGTGCCAGTAGTATAGGACAGGGGGGGGAGACCCAGTACTTC
>TRBV25-1|NA|NA|12|TRBJ2-7
CASRPGPYEQYF
TGTGCCAGCAGACCGGGGCCCTACGAGCAGTACTTC
>TRBV4-2|NA|NA|17|TRBJ2-3
CASSQEATFGSTDTQYF
TGTGCCAGCAGCCAAGAGGCTACGTTTGGATCCACAGATACGCAGTATTTT
>TRBV29-1|NA|NA|17|TRBJ2-2
CSVEWVSVTSNTGELFF
TGCAGCGTTGAATGGGTTAGCGTGACTTCGAACACCGGGGAGCTGTTTTTT
>TRBV9|NA|TRBD1|13|TRBJ1-2
CASSVAQGYGYTF
TGTGCCAGCAGCGTAGCACAGGGGTATGGCTACACCTTC
>TRBV9|NA|NA|16|TRBJ1-1
CASSAPFGEMNTEAFF
TGTGCCAGCAGCGCCCCCTTCGGGGAAATGAACACTGAAGCTTTCTTT
>TRBV27|NA|TRBD1|12|TRBJ1-2
CASSMDRGGWTF
TGTGCCAGCAGCATGGACAGGGGCGGTTGGACCTTC
>TRBV19|NA|NA|12|TRBJ1-5
CASSPRYQPQHF
TGTGCCAGTAGCCCTCGGTATCAGCCCCAGCATTTT
>TRBV12-3/TRBV12-4|NA|NA|12|TRBJ2-1
CASSLISEEQFF
TGTGCCAGCAGTTTGATCTCGGAAGAGCAGTTCTTC
>TRBV28|NA|TRBD1|14|TRBJ1-1
CASRHGQGNTEAFF
TGTGCCAGCAGGCATGGACAGGGGAACACTGAAGCTTTCTTT
>TRBV19|NA|NA|11|TRBJ1-4
CASSTAEKLFF
TGTGCCAGTAGTACCGCGGAAAAACTGTTTTTT
>TRBV11-1|NA|NA|13|TRBJ2-7
CASSFLGAYEQYF
TGTGCCAGCAGCTTTCTTGGTGCCTACGAGCAGTACTTC
>TRBV27|NA|TRBD2|16|TRBJ2-3
CASSFGTSGISDTQYF
TGTGCCAGCAGTTTTGGGACTAGCGGGATCTCCGATACGCAGTATTTT
>TRBV6-5|NA|NA|14|TRBJ1-2
CASRLVPNNYGYTF
TGTGCCAGCCGCCTTGTTCCCAATAACTATGGCTACACCTTC
>TRBV9|NA|TRBD1|17|TRBJ1-6
CASSGGPGGQYNSPLHF
TGTGCCAGCAGCGGGGGGCCGGGGGGACAGTATAATTCACCCCTCCACTTT
>TRBV28|NA|NA|15|TRBJ1-5
CASSPRGGSNQPQHF
TGTGCCAGCAGTCCCCGGGGGGGCAGCAATCAGCCCCAGCATTTT
>TRBV20-1|NA|NA|11|TRBJ2-2
CSATRAGELFF
TGCAGTGCAACGAGAGCCGGGGAGCTGTTTTTT